The rows below give T cell receptor beta chains drawn from one sample of a study of blood T cell repertoires in COVID-19. Here immunoSEQ multiplex PCR was the method, and the copy in TCRdb shows in-frame clones only, minus some. The sample has approximately 210,000 clones; about 89% are singletons. Material: peripheral blood. These receptors all come from a woman aged 40 to 50 with acute or convalescent COVID-19. CDR3s include the opening cysteine and the closing phenylalanine or tryptophan. Each record gives: clone size, V gene, J gene, D gene, CDR3 DNA, CDR3 protein. D genes are given only for firm matches. The size of a clone is reported for some rows only, either as once, few or many, or as a class for expanded clones.

NA	TRBV19	TRBJ2-4	TRBD1	TGTGCCAGTAGTACCGACAGGGGGGCCAAAAACATTCAGTACTTC	CASSTDRGAKNIQYF
NA	TRBV30	TRBJ1-1	NA	TGTGCCTGGAGTCCCCTTGGGCCCACTGAAGCTTTCTTT	CAWSPLGPTEAFF
NA	TRBV27	TRBJ1-6	NA	TGTGCCAGCAGTTCCCCCACCCGGAGTGGATATAATTCACCCCTCCACTTT	CASSSPTRSGYNSPLHF
NA	TRBV3-1/TRBV3-2	TRBJ1-1	NA	TGTGCCAGCAGCCCGCACGGGGGGGCGGGTCAAGCTTTCTTT	CASSPHGGAGQAFF
once	TRBV11-2	TRBJ2-2	NA	TGTGCCAGCAGCCCCGTGGGGGGGCACACCGGGGAGCTGTTTTTT	CASSPVGGHTGELFF
NA	TRBV5-4	TRBJ1-2	TRBD1	TGTGCCAGTTATAAAGAAGGGGGCTACGGCTACACCTTC	CASYKEGGYGYTF
NA	TRBV15	TRBJ2-1	TRBD1	TGTGCCACCAGCAGAGACAGACAGGGGCGGAATGAGCAGTTCTTC	CATSRDRQGRNEQFF
NA	TRBV9	TRBJ2-2	TRBD2	TGTGCCAGCAGAGAACTAGCGGGAACTGTCGGGGAGCTGTTTTTT	CASRELAGTVGELFF
NA	TRBV19	TRBJ1-4	NA	TGTGCCAGTAGTCCAGGTCCAAGAAAACTGTTTTTT	CASSPGPRKLFF
NA	TRBV10-1	TRBJ1-1	NA	TGCGCCAGTCGACAGGCCATGAACACTGAAGCTTTCTTT	CASRQAMNTEAFF
NA	TRBV9	TRBJ1-1	TRBD1	TGTGCCAGCAGCGGCCGGGACAGGACTGAAGCTTTCTTT	CASSGRDRTEAFF
once	TRBV19	TRBJ2-5	TRBD2	TGTGCCAGTAGTAAGCCGGGACTAGCGGGGGGAGGAGAGACCCAGTACTTC	CASSKPGLAGGGETQYF
NA	TRBV13	TRBJ2-5	NA	TGTGCCAGCAGCCTGGGGGCTAGAGAGACCCAGTACTTC	CASSLGARETQYF
once	TRBV7-6	TRBJ1-2	NA	TGTGCCAGCAGCCCGGAAAGGGGGAACTATGGCTACACCTTC	CASSPERGNYGYTF
NA	TRBV14	TRBJ1-1	TRBD1	TGTGCCAGCAGCCAAGATTTGGGACAGGGGGGTGAAGCTTTCTTT	CASSQDLGQGGEAFF
NA	TRBV9	TRBJ1-2	NA	TGTGCCAGCAGCGTAGCAGGAACAGGAAGCTATGGCTACACCTTC	CASSVAGTGSYGYTF
NA	TRBV12-3/TRBV12-4	TRBJ1-2	NA	TGTGCCAGCACCCAAGAGGGGGTTCTTGGCTACACCTTC	CASTQEGVLGYTF
NA	TRBV5-1	TRBJ1-1	TRBD1	TGCGCCAGCAGCTCTAAACAGGGGAGAAGCACTGAAGCTTTCTTT	CASSSKQGRSTEAFF
NA	TRBV5-1	TRBJ2-3	TRBD2	TGCGCCAGCAGCTCCCTAGCGGGGGGGCAGACAGATACGCAGTATTTT	CASSSLAGGQTDTQYF
few	TRBV7-8	TRBJ1-5	NA	TGTGCCAGCAGCACCGGGTCGGGCAATCAGCCCCAGCATTTT	CASSTGSGNQPQHF
once	TRBV6-2/TRBV6-3	TRBJ1-2	TRBD1	TGTGCCAGCAGTTACCCGGGACAGGTTAGGACTAACTATGGCTACACCTTC	CASSYPGQVRTNYGYTF
once	TRBV10-3	TRBJ1-3	NA	TGTGCCATCAGTGGCGGGGCTGGAAACACCATATATTTT	CAISGGAGNTIYF
NA	TRBV6-1	TRBJ2-3	NA	TGTGCCAGCACAGGGGAGAGGGATACGCAGTATTTT	CASTGERDTQYF
NA	TRBV19	TRBJ1-2	NA	TGTGCCAGTAGTGGAGGAGGCTATGGCTACACCTTC	CASSGGGYGYTF
NA	TRBV27	TRBJ2-1	NA	TGTGCCAGCAGTTTATTCCTAGCCGATGAGCAGTTCTTC	CASSLFLADEQFF
NA	TRBV27	TRBJ1-5	TRBD1	TGTGCCAGCAGTCCGGACTCGACAGGGACGGCTCAGCCCCAGCATTTT	CASSPDSTGTAQPQHF
NA	TRBV11-2	TRBJ2-3	TRBD1	TGTGCCAGCAGCTCTCTCCGGGACAGGGGGGGAGATACGCAGTATTTT	CASSSLRDRGGDTQYF
NA	TRBV7-8	TRBJ2-3	TRBD2	TGTGCCAGCAGCAAGCGCGCTAGCGGGGGGTCCACAGATACGCAGTATTTT	CASSKRASGGSTDTQYF
NA	TRBV5-1	TRBJ2-6	NA	TGCGCCAGCAGCTTGACTTGGTGGGCCAACGTCCTGACTTTC	CASSLTWWANVLTF
NA	TRBV27	TRBJ1-5	TRBD1	TGTGCCAGCAGGTCCGGGACAGGGGTTCGTCAGCCCCAGCATTTT	CASRSGTGVRQPQHF
NA	TRBV10-2	TRBJ1-6	NA	TGCGCCAGCAGTGAGTCACGGACACGGAGTTTTTTGGATTCACCCCTCCACTTT	CASSESRTRSFLDSPLHF
NA	TRBV5-1	TRBJ2-3	TRBD1	TGCGCCAGCAGCCACACAGGGGGATCCACAGATACGCAGTATTTT	CASSHTGGSTDTQYF
NA	TRBV9	TRBJ2-3	TRBD2	TGTGCCAGCAGCGTAACGGGGGGGTACACAGATACGCAGTATTTT	CASSVTGGYTDTQYF
NA	TRBV5-1	TRBJ2-5	TRBD2	TGCGCCAGCAGCCGTAGCGGGGGCCAAGAGACCCAGTACTTC	CASSRSGGQETQYF
once	TRBV2	TRBJ1-2	NA	TGTGCCAGCAGTGATTTCCGTGGGGTCAGGGGCCAATCTCCTCGTATTTTGAACTATGGCTACACCTTC	CASSDFRGVRGQSPRILNYGYTF
NA	TRBV9	TRBJ2-2	TRBD2	TGTGCCAGCAGCGCTAGCGGGGGAGACACCGGGGAGCTGTTTTTT	CASSASGGDTGELFF
NA	TRBV6-4	TRBJ2-5	NA	TGTGCCAGCAGTGCTGGCCAGGGATCAGAGACCCAGTACTTC	CASSAGQGSETQYF
NA	TRBV25-1	TRBJ1-1	NA	TGTGCCAGCAGTGGCCCGGGGATTGAAGCTTTCTTT	CASSGPGIEAFF
NA	TRBV27	TRBJ1-1	TRBD1	TGTGCCAGCAGTTTAGTCAGGGGGCAGAGTGGGCTCTTT	CASSLVRGQSGLF
NA	TRBV11-2	TRBJ2-2	NA	TGTGCCAGCAGCTTACTACCAGGGGTCCCCGGGGAGCTGTTTTTT	CASSLLPGVPGELFF
NA	TRBV30	TRBJ1-3	TRBD1	TGTGCCTGGAGTGTCGAGGGACAGCCGCGAAACACCATATATTTT	CAWSVEGQPRNTIYF
NA	TRBV4-1	TRBJ2-5	TRBD1	TGCGCCAGCAGCCAGCTTCAGGACAGGGGATCGACCCAGTACTTC	CASSQLQDRGSTQYF
once	TRBV27	TRBJ1-4	TRBD1	TGTGCCAGCAGACAGGGGGCTTCGGATGAAAAACTGTTTTTT	CASRQGASDEKLFF
NA	TRBV6-1	TRBJ1-1	TRBD1	TGTGCCAGCAGGGAAACCCGGGACAGGGTATTCGGAAACACTGAAGCTTTCTTT	CASRETRDRVFGNTEAFF
once	TRBV29-1	TRBJ1-1	TRBD1	TGCAGCGTTGATGGTGGACAGGTTCATGAAGCTTTCTTT	CSVDGGQVHEAFF
NA	TRBV7-2	TRBJ2-1	NA	TGTGCCAGCAGCTTCTCTCATGAGCAGTTCTTC	CASSFSHEQFF
once	TRBV2	TRBJ1-2	NA	TGTGCCAGCACCTATGGGCTATATGGCTACACCTTC	CASTYGLYGYTF
NA	TRBV19	TRBJ1-2	NA	TGTGCCAGTAGTTTAAAGACAGGTGGTTTGAGGAGCTACACCTTC	CASSLKTGGLRSYTF
NA	TRBV6-1	TRBJ1-5	NA	TGTGCCAGCAGTGACACAGGGAGCAATCAGCCCCAGCATTTT	CASSDTGSNQPQHF
many	TRBV19	TRBJ2-3	TRBD2	TGTGCCAGTAGTCCCCGTGTGCGGGGGGGTGCTAGCACAGATACGCAGTATTTT	CASSPRVRGGASTDTQYF
NA	TRBV27	TRBJ1-4	NA	TGTGCCAGCAGTTGGCGGAATAATGAAAAACTGTTTTTT	CASSWRNNEKLFF
NA	TRBV13	TRBJ2-1	TRBD2	TGTGCCAGCAGCCATACTAGCGGGTCCTACAATGAGCAGTTCTTC	CASSHTSGSYNEQFF
NA	TRBV6-6	TRBJ1-2	NA	TGTGCCAGCAGTTACACGGACACGTATGGCTACACCTTC	CASSYTDTYGYTF